This T cell receptor beta chain derives from a study of cytomegalovirus exposure and HLA in healthy donors. Both 60 Vbeta primers and 13 Jbeta primers went into the PCR. The repertoire was sequenced with immunoSEQ multiplex PCR; TCRdb's copy has only in-frame clones and lacks some. The sample consists of about 120,000 clones, less than 80% of them appearing once. The CDR3 covers 13 residues. CDR1 SGHVS and CDR2 FQNEAQ come from the germline V gene. V was pared by 0 bases and J by 7 bases, with 7 bases between. Material: PBMCs. J is TRBJ2-1 and V is TRBV7-8, with D hard to call. The receptor's source is a woman aged 35 to 49 in good health and CMV-seropositive. The CDR3 nucleotides read TGTGCCAGCAGCTTAGCTTCTCGGAATGAGCAGTTCTTC. It encodes CASSLASRNEQFF.